These 13 T cell receptor beta chains were sequenced from one sample in a study of T cells in Graves' hyperthyroidism and ophthalmopathy. RNA transcripts provided the source from which TCR beta CDR3 regions were amplified. The HTBI primer set was used in a first-round RT-PCR of the TCR CDR3. TCRdb independently ran MiXCR on the multiplex PCR reads; one entry per CDR3 protein. This table holds about 270,000 distinct CDR3 sequences, 13% to 15% found once. The sequenced sample was blood. The receptors come from a woman in her 50s with Graves' hyperthyroidism that later progressed to Graves' ophthalmopathy.

This clonotype was counted many times. J is TRBJ2-2 and V is TRBV5-1, with 10 nucleotides matching TRBD2. With 4 bases clipped from V and 6 bases from J, the junction kept 12 bases outside the gene matches. The CDR3 loop spans 17 amino acids. CDR1 is SGHRS, CDR2 YFSETQ, per germline. CDR3 DNA: TGCGCCAGCAGCCATTCGGTCCTAGCGGGGGTGCCCGGGGAGCTGTTTTTT. The encoded protein is CASSHSVLAGVPGELFF.

At least ten counts were recorded for this clonotype. The chain recombines TRBV7-8 with TRBJ2-1; no clear D. Germline CDR1 and CDR2: SGHVS and FQNEAQ. With 2 bases removed from V and 3 bases from J, the gap between germline ends came to 11 bases. The CDR3 is 15 residues long. The CDR3 sequence: CASSLWRPGYNEQFF. The CDR3 DNA sequence: TGTGCCAGCAGCTTATGGCGGCCCGGCTACAATGAGCAGTTCTTC.

This clonotype has a count of ten or more. The chain carries TRBV11-2 and TRBJ2-3, with D perhaps matching TRBD2 (5 bases). Between the trimmed V and J ends, which lost 3 bases and 5 bases, there was a span of 15 bases. CDR3 length equals 15 residues. The germline gives CDR1 SGHAT, CDR2 FQNNGV. CDR3 region: CASSFWAEREDTQYF. The CDR3, as DNA: TGTGCCAGCAGCTTTTGGGCGGAGAGGGAAGATACGCAGTATTTT.

This clonotype was seen many times. The gene calls are TRBV4-1 and TRBJ1-5; 8 bases map to TRBD1. Germline V CDR1 and CDR2: MGHRA, YSYEKL. The V segment lost 2 bases and the J segment 5 bases; nucleotides outside the gene matches: 5. This CDR3 comprises 15 residues. As DNA, the CDR3 is TGCGCCAGCAGCCAAACAACAGGGGGGTATCAGCCCCAGCATTTT. Protein: CASSQTTGGYQPQHF.

This clonotype was detected only a few times. The chain is built from TRBV6-1 and TRBJ1-1; no clear D gene. Germline V CDR1 and CDR2: MNHNS, SASEGT. The V end was cut by 5 bases, the J end by 3 bases, with 13 bases between. The CDR3 has 14 residues. CDR3 protein: CASSPGQAHTEAFF. CDR3 coding DNA: TGTGCCAGCAGTCCGGGTCAGGCCCACACTGAAGCTTTCTTT.

This clonotype came up many times. V gene TRBV30 combines with J gene TRBJ1-2; tentative D call: TRBD1 (5 bases). The length of the CDR3 is 14 residues. The V gene's germline CDR1 is GTSNPN and CDR2 SVGIG (reference sequence). Trimming shortened V by 2 bases and J by 4 bases, and 14 bases separated the two germline ends. CDR3 residues: CAWSLQAETYGYTF. The CDR3 DNA reads TGTGCCTGGAGTTTACAGGCCGAAACCTATGGCTACACCTTC.

This clonotype came up many times. The chain recombines TRBV9 with TRBJ1-2; weak D call: TRBD1 (5 bases). CDR3 length equals 16 residues. Germline CDR1 and CDR2: SGDLS and YYNGEE. With 4 bases removed from V and 6 bases from J, the gap between germline ends came to 22 bases. CDR3 nucleotide sequence: TGTGCCAGCAGCATCCGGGACCTTGCGGGGGAGGATGGCTACACCTTC. Protein: CASSIRDLAGEDGYTF.

This clonotype has at least ten counts. This chain connects TRBV24-1 to TRBJ2-2; 9 nucleotides agree with TRBD2. The V segment lost 5 bases and the J segment 4 bases; nucleotides outside the gene matches: 7. The germline gives CDR1 KGHDR, CDR2 SFDVKD. The CDR3 has 16 amino acids. The CDR3 bases are TGTGCCACCAGTGCGGCGCGGGAGGGCGTCACCGGGGAGCTGTTTTTT. Residues: CATSAAREGVTGELFF.

This clonotype was seen only a few times. The J gene is TRBJ2-5, the V gene TRBV25-1, with 11 bases aligning to TRBD1. CDR3 length equals 13 residues. The V and J ends lost 8 bases and 4 bases, in that order; junction bases with no gene match: 3. Per germline, CDR1 MGHDK and CDR2 SYGVNS. The CDR3, as DNA: TGTGCCAGCCAGGACAGGGGGCGAGAGACCCAGTACTTC. Protein: CASQDRGRETQYF.

This clonotype was recorded many times. V and J are TRBV5-5 and TRBJ2-1; TRBD1 might be the D (6 bases). This CDR3 region has 13 residues. V was shortened by 4 bases and J by 3 bases, with 8 bases between the two germline ends. Germline CDR1 is SGHKS and CDR2 is YYEKEE (reference sequence). In DNA form, the CDR3 reads TGTGCCAGCAGCGTGGACAGCTACAATGAGCAGTTCTTC. Its protein product is CASSVDSYNEQFF.

This clonotype has a count of ten or more. The chain carries TRBV18 and TRBJ1-1; D is unresolved. This CDR3 contains 13 residues. The germline CDR1 and CDR2 sequences are KGHSH and LQKENI. V was shortened by 2 bases and J by 6 bases, with 10 bases between the two germline ends. The CDR3 nucleotides read TGTGCCAGCTCACCAGAGACCTACGCTGAAGCTTTCTTT. This encodes CASSPETYAEAFF.

This clonotype was observed at least ten times. The chain couples TRBV20-1 to TRBJ2-7; TRBD2 agrees at 7 bases. The V gene's germline CDR1 is DFQATT and CDR2 SNEGSKA (reference sequence). The CDR3 totals 13 residues. V lost 6 bases and J lost 6; bases outside the gene matches: 11. The CDR3 coding sequence is TGCAGTGCCCTCCCCCGGCGGGGGTTCGAGCAGTACTTC. It encodes CSALPRRGFEQYF.

The chain has TRBV20-1 and TRBJ2-6; D unresolved. V dropped 5 bases and J dropped 4 bases, with 3 bases sitting between them. CDR1 is DFQATT and CDR2 is SNEGSKA in the germline V gene (reference sequence). The CDR3 is 11 amino acids. The CDR3 spells CSAGGANVLTF. CDR3 DNA: TGCAGTGCTGGAGGGGCCAACGTCCTGACTTTC.